The entry below gives a single T cell receptor beta chain sequence along with its context. What it binds is unknown. The data stem from a study of shared clonotypes between healthy human individuals. Study-wide results and limits: Between several donors, naive CD4 clonotypes were shared at a level of about 5%. Among non-shared clonotypes, generation probabilities were lower than among those shared by all four donors. Represented diversity, genetic and exposure-history alike, was limited by few donors.

TCRdb's table, derived via immunoSEQ multiplex PCR, lists solely in-frame clones and lacks some. Of 2 million to 2.5 million clones in the sample, 85% to 95% are singletons; the top ten hold 0.37%. CD4+ cells yielded CD45RA+ naive and CD45RA-negative memory subsets. This CDR3 is 12 amino acids long. Between the trimmed V and J ends, which lost 6 bases and 4 bases, there was a span of 10 bases. Germline CDR1 is MDHEN and CDR2 is SYDVKM. Sequencing used naive CD4+ T cells from PBMCs. As to subset: CD45RA+ positively selected. The sequence was collected from a man younger than 30 in good health. Some clones in this sample may be carry-over from other donors' samples. The rearrangement joins TRBV28 to TRBJ2-7; D not resolved. CDR3 sequence: CASSGYLYEQYF. The CDR3 DNA is TGTGCCAGCAGCGGCTATTTGTACGAGCAGTACTTC.